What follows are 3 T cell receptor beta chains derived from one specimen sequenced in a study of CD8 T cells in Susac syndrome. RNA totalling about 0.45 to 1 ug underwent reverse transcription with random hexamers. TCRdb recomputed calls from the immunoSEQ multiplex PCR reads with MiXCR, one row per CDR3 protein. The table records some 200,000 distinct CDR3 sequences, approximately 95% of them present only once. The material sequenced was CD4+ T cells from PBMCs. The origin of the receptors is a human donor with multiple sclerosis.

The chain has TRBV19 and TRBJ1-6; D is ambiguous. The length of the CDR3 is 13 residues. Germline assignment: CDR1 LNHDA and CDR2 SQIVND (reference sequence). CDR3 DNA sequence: TGTGCTTCACACGGCAGGAATAATTCACCCCTCCACTTT. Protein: CASHGRNNSPLHF. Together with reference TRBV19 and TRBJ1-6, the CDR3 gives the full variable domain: DGGITQSPKYLFRKEGQNVTLSCEQNLNHDAMYWYRQDPGQGLRLIYYSQIVNDFQKGDIAEGYSVSREKKESFPLTVTSAQKNPTAFYLCASHGRNNSPLHFGNGTRLTVT.

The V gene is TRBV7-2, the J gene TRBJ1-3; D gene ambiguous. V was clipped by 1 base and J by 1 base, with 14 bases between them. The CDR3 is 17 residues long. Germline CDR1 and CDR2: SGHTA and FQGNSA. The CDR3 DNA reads TGTGCCAGCAGCTTAGACGGACCCCGGGTTTCTGGAAACACCATATATTTT. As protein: CASSLDGPRVSGNTIYF.

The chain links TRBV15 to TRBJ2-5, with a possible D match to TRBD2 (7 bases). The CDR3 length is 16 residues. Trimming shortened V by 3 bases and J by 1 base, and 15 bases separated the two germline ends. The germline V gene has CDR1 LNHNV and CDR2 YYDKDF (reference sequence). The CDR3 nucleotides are TGTGCCACCAGCAGGGACGTGGGGGGGCCCCAAGAGACCCAGTACTTC. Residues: CATSRDVGGPQETQYF. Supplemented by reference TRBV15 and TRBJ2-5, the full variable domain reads DAMVIQNPRYQVTQFGKPVTLSCSQTLNHNVMYWYQQKSSQAPKLLFHYYDKDFNNEADTPDNFQSRRPNTSFCFLDIRSPGLGDTAMYLCATSRDVGGPQETQYFGPGTRLLVL.